In this sample, the clone carrying this T cell receptor (beta chain) turned up once. Antigen specificity is unknown. This sample stems from a study of beta chain features in type 1 diabetes. Overall study results and limits: Type 1 diabetes patients had TCRB CDR3s that were shorter (moderately but significantly so) in all four CD4+ subsets. Type 1 diabetes patients showed fewer insertions and more deletions at VDJ junctions. For cells with high TCR expression, cDNA sequencing could yield over-representation.

Germline lookup yields CDR1 LNHNV and CDR2 YYDKDF (reference sequence). V shed 0 bases and J shed 7 bases, with 13 bases lying between them. The CDR3 runs to 14 residues. Since all of the isolated RNA was reverse transcribed, expressed TCRB transcripts were what got sequenced. The assay was immunoSEQ multiplex PCR, and TCRdb's table has in-frame clones only and misses some. The repertoire holds approximately 46,000 clones, with around 40% as singletons. Cells sorted by CD45RO/CCR7/CD25/CD127/CD95/CD27 comprised CD4+ naive, central memory, regulatory and stem cell-like memory cells. Over 95% purity was reached by all sorted populations.

This rearrangement joins TRBV15 to TRBJ2-7; TRBD2 is a possible D gene (6 bases). The TCR comes from a man younger than 40 with type 1 diabetes. The sample taken for sequencing was stem cell memory CD4+ T cells from blood. CDR3 DNA sequence: TGTGCCACCAGCAGAGACCGGGGGTATGGGGAGCAGTACTTC. Translating gives CATSRDRGYGEQYF. The variable domain in full, with the rest retrieved from reference TRBV15 and TRBJ2-7, is DAMVIQNPRYQVTQFGKPVTLSCSQTLNHNVMYWYQQKSSQAPKLLFHYYDKDFNNEADTPDNFQSRRPNTSFCFLDIRSPGLGDTAMYLCATSRDRGYGEQYFGPGTRLTVT.